The sequence of this TCR beta chain was determined in a study of blood T cell repertoires in COVID-19. Study-wide context: In each case, the material was cDNA or gDNA derived from T cells, B-cell-depleted T cells, or PBMCs.

In terms of age and location, participants ranged from roughly 18 to 89 years and lived in fewer than 30 US areas. Participants reported their clinical history, and cohort assignment relied on those reports. Donors in Cohort 3 counted as recovered after two negative PCRs, clearance, or symptom resolution. The CDR3 covers 14 residues. Germline trimming cut 4 bases from V and 8 bases from J; bases unmatched to any gene: 6. Germline loops: CDR1 MNHEY, CDR2 SVGAGI. Sequencing was performed with immunoSEQ multiplex PCR; in TCRdb, only in-frame clones are kept and a portion is missing. The repertoire holds a few hundred thousand clones, roughly 90% seen once, with roughly 3% in the top ten. A single count supports this clone.

The clonotype was recovered from a woman in her twenties or thirties who had recovered from COVID-19. Specimen: PBMCs or T cells enriched from blood (not recorded which). The genes are TRBV6-5 and TRBJ2-1, with TRBD2 identical over 9 bases. The CDR3 coding sequence is TGTGCCAGCAGTTTAGCGGGAGTTTACGATGAGCAGTTCTTC. Translating it yields CASSLAGVYDEQFF.